What follows are 18 T cell receptor beta chains derived from one specimen sequenced in a study of radiation and T cells in renal cell carcinoma. Time point indicated: baseline pretreatment blood. Treatment described: 15 Gy SBRT to primary tumor, nephrectomy 4 weeks later. The assay was immunoSEQ multiplex PCR, and TCRdb's table has in-frame clones only and misses some. Among 130,000 or so clones listed, 75% to 90% were seen once. Here the sequenced sample was blood, taken from a patient whose treatment included radiotherapy and nephrectomy. The receptors stem from a woman aged 50 to 60 with renal cell carcinoma.

This rearrangement joins TRBV20-1 to TRBJ1-1; 7 nucleotides match TRBD1. Looked up from germline, CDR1 is DFQATT and CDR2 is SNEGSKA (reference sequence). The CDR3 covers 11 residues. V lost 5 bases, J lost 7 bases, and 4 bases stayed unmatched. CDR3 DNA: TGCAGTGCTCAAGGACAGGTTGAAGCTTTCTTT. This gives the protein CSAQGQVEAFF.

The rearrangement joins TRBV10-3 to TRBJ1-5; 9 nucleotides agree with TRBD1. The V gene end was trimmed by 0 bases and the J gene end by 12 bases; junction bases not matched to a gene: 9. Germline V gene lookup returns CDR1 ENHRY and CDR2 SYGVKD. The CDR3 length is 15 residues. The CDR3 here is CAISESGTGLVVQHF. The CDR3 DNA sequence: TGTGCCATCAGTGAGTCGGGGACAGGGTTGGTGGTCCAGCATTTT.

V usage is TRBV5-1 and J usage is TRBJ1-3; TRBD1 is a possible D gene (5 bases). The CDR3 extends over 15 amino acids. V was trimmed by 2 bases and J by 4 bases, leaving 13 bases between them. CDR1 and CDR2 (germline): SGHRS, YFSETQ. The CDR3 loop reads CASSLSGTGGNTIYF. The CDR3 DNA reads as TGCGCCAGCAGCTTATCCGGGACGGGAGGAAACACCATATATTTT.

V gene TRBV11-3 combines with J gene TRBJ2-5, with TRBD1 as a possible D gene (6 bases). The V end lost 1 base, the J end lost 5 bases, and 14 bases lay between the germline ends. This CDR3 is built from 15 residues. Germline V CDR1 and CDR2: SGHNT, YENEEA. The CDR3 sequence: CASSLGRGIEETQYF. In DNA, the CDR3 is TGTGCCAGCAGCTTAGGCAGGGGAATTGAGGAGACCCAGTACTTC. Based on the CDR3 plus reference TRBV11-3 and TRBJ2-5, the full variable domain is EAGVVQSPRYKIIEKKQPVAFWCNPISGHNTLYWYLQNLGQGPELLIRYENEEAVDDSQLPKDRFSAERLKGVDSTLKIQPAELGDSAVYLCASSLGRGIEETQYFGPGTRLLVL.

This clone was counted only a few times. The chain couples TRBV19 to TRBJ1-1, with TRBD1 as a possible D gene (6 bases). The V gene lost 4 bases and the J gene lost 7 bases, with 13 bases spanning the gap. The CDR3 is made up of 13 amino acids. Germline V gives CDR1 LNHDA, CDR2 SQIVND (reference sequence). CDR3: CASSTSGGFEAFF. CDR3 DNA: TGTGCCAGTAGTACCTCTGGGGGCTTTGAAGCTTTCTTT.

V is TRBV19 and J is TRBJ1-3; 8 bases agree with TRBD1. The V and J ends lost 7 bases and 0 bases, in that order; junction bases with no gene match: 8. CDR1 and CDR2 (germline): LNHDA, SQIVND (reference sequence). The CDR3 sequence is 16 residues long. The CDR3 DNA reads as TGTGCCAGTACCGACAGGGGATCGGGCTCTGGAAACACCATATATTTT. This encodes CASTDRGSGSGNTIYF.

The table lists this clone with a few counts. The rearrangement joins TRBV5-1 to TRBJ2-7; D is possibly TRBD1 or TRBD2 (5 bases each). The CDR3 has 14 residues. Deletions cut 0 bases from V and 6 bases from J, with 13 bases between. Germline CDR1 reads SGHRS; CDR2 reads YFSETQ. As DNA, the CDR3 is TGCGCCAGCAGCTTGGTCCTGGGGGAGCGCGAGCAGTACTTC. Protein sequence: CASSLVLGEREQYF.

This clone was detected a few times. This rearrangement joins TRBV30 to TRBJ1-1; D gene ambiguous. Trimming stripped 3 bases from V and 0 bases from J, with 8 bases between. CDR3 length: 13 amino acids. From germline, CDR1 is GTSNPN and CDR2 SVGIG (reference sequence). The chain's CDR3 is CAWSAGLNTEAFF. The CDR3 region has the DNA TGTGCCTGGAGCGCGGGCCTGAACACTGAAGCTTTCTTT.

The chain carries TRBV6-5 and TRBJ1-4; 10 bases map to TRBD1. V was pared by 2 bases and J by 7 bases, with 4 bases of the junction left unmatched. The length of the CDR3 is 15 residues. Germline CDR1 reads MNHEY; CDR2 reads SVGAGI. CDR3 sequence reads: CASSYNRDRGEKLFF. DNA of the CDR3: TGTGCCAGCAGTTACAACCGGGACAGGGGTGAAAAACTGTTTTTT.

The chain has TRBV5-1 and TRBJ2-5; D remains ambiguous. The V and J ends lost 1 base and 5 bases respectively, with 9 bases between them. The germline gives CDR1 SGHRS, CDR2 YFSETQ. The CDR3 is made up of 13 amino acids. CDR3 DNA sequence: TGCGCCAGCAGCTTGCCAAGTAGGGAGACCCAGTACTTC. Translation: CASSLPSRETQYF. Supplemented by reference TRBV5-1 and TRBJ2-5, the full variable domain reads KAGVTQTPRYLIKTRGQQVTLSCSPISGHRSVSWYQQTPGQGLQFLFEYFSETQRNKGNFPGRFSGRQFSNSRSEMNVSTLELGDSALYLCASSLPSRETQYFGPGTRLLVL.

The V call is TRBV28, the J call TRBJ1-6; D perhaps matches TRBD1 (5 bases). With 6 bases removed from V and 3 bases from J, the gap between germline ends came to 12 bases. The V gene's germline CDR1 is MDHEN and CDR2 SYDVKM. The CDR3 consists of 15 residues. For the CDR3, the DNA is TGTGCCAGCAGCCTGGACACCCTCTATAATTCACCCCTCCACTTT. The encoded protein is CASSLDTLYNSPLHF.

The J gene is TRBJ2-3, the V gene TRBV7-2; unclear D gene. Trimming left V 1 base short and J 0 bases short, with 8 bases between. The germline V gene has CDR1 SGHTA and CDR2 FQGNSA. The CDR3 is 15 residues long. The DNA for the CDR3 is TGTGCCAGCAGCTTAGAATTAAGTAGCACAGATACGCAGTATTTT. Its protein product is CASSLELSSTDTQYF.

The chain combines TRBV4-1 with TRBJ1-2; weak D call: TRBD1 (6 bases). Germline V gene lookup returns CDR1 MGHRA and CDR2 YSYEKL. V was pared by 4 bases and J by 0 bases, with 12 bases between. This CDR3 contains 15 residues. The CDR3 loop reads CASSRGQHPNYGYTF. CDR3 sequence (DNA): TGCGCCAGCAGCCGTGGACAGCACCCTAACTATGGCTACACCTTC.

The chain links TRBV6-6 to TRBJ2-7; unclear D gene. Germline V lookup: CDR1 MNHNY, CDR2 SVGAGI (reference sequence). This CDR3 contains 11 residues. V dropped 5 bases and J dropped 6 bases, with 8 bases sitting between them. The CDR3 DNA reads TGTGCCAGCAGTACCGTAAGCGAGCAGTACTTC. This codes for CASSTVSEQYF.

The V gene is TRBV18, the J gene TRBJ2-7, with TRBD1 matching over 11 bases. V shed 2 bases and J 6 bases; nucleotides not matched to a gene: 9. The CDR3 is 16 residues long. Per the germline V gene, CDR1 is KGHSH and CDR2 is LQKENI. Here the CDR3 reads CASSPGTGQGAFEQYF. The CDR3, as DNA: TGTGCCAGCTCACCAGGGACTGGACAGGGGGCGTTCGAGCAGTACTTC.

A few counts support this clone. This chain uses TRBV27 with TRBJ2-4, with unresolved D. This CDR3 comprises 13 residues. Germline CDR1 MNHEY, CDR2 SMNVEV (reference sequence). Trimming stripped 5 bases from V and 8 bases from J, with 13 bases between. CDR3 sequence: CASSPYTGDIQYF. For the CDR3, the DNA is TGTGCCAGCAGTCCGTACACTGGCGACATTCAGTACTTC.

This chain joins TRBV7-2 and TRBJ2-1; D ambiguous. The CDR3 covers 13 residues. Looked up from germline, CDR1 is SGHTA and CDR2 is FQGNSA. Trimming cost V 5 bases and J 6 bases, with 11 bases left between them. CDR3 loop: CASSRGSINEQFF. Written as DNA, the CDR3 is TGTGCCAGCAGCCGCGGTAGCATCAATGAGCAGTTCTTC.

V and J are TRBV2 and TRBJ2-2; 8 bases are shared with TRBD1. V gave up 7 bases and J gave up 5 bases; unmatched junction bases: 3. The CDR3 is made up of 13 amino acids. Per the germline V gene, CDR1 is SNHLY and CDR2 is FYNNEI. For the CDR3, the DNA is TGTGCCAGCACTGGACAGGGAACCGGGGAGCTGTTTTTT. It translates to CASTGQGTGELFF.